This T cell receptor (beta chain) originates from a study of blood T cells in healthy people across ages (dated by TCRdb to the mid-2010s). General notes on the study: In model experiments, roughly one uniquely barcoded TCR beta cDNA molecule per two T cells was captured by template switching. To track age-related changes in TCR beta repertoire diversity, the study relied on deep sequencing normalized with unique cDNA molecular identifiers. The donors were split into four age groups: young (average 16 years), middle-aged (39), aged (roughly 65) and long-lived (about 74). Using the same blood draw, the study looked at two additional independent replicas of 1 million unique cDNA reads for two donors, one aged 18 to 29 and the other aged 80 or older. General conclusions and limits of the study: Observed TCR beta diversity per million T cells fell roughly linearly with age, and a significant reduction was already apparent by age roughly 40. Total diversity estimates from one million sequenced T cells were considered lower bounds and underestimates. A strong correlation was found between observed TCR beta diversity and the percentage of naive T cells measured by flow cytometry. Because the CMV infection status of the donors was unknown, age-related changes in expanded clonotypes may potentially have been confounded. Compared with the aged group, more naive CD4+ T cells, fewer expanded clones and increased TCR diversity were shown by the long-lived group, suggesting age selection. Bulk unsorted PBMC profiling prevented conclusive comparison of naive and antigen-experienced compartments.

From the germline V gene, CDR1 is SGHTA and CDR2 is FQGNSA. Relative to germline, V is 5 bases shorter and J is 3 bases shorter, with 13 bases between their ends. Spanning cysteine to phenylalanine, the CDR3 consists of 15 amino acids. The DNA shown is the 45-base CDR3, in frame from base 1. Library prep was done by 5' RACE. The data were produced on an Illumina HiSeq 2500. A second roughly 7 to 12 cycle PCR used a sample-barcoded 5' primer and a J-beta primer mix. A template-switch 5' adaptor carrying 12 random nucleotides introduced a unique molecular identifier onto each TCR beta cDNA molecule. At least 2.5 million CDR3-containing paired-end reads were obtained from each sample. First-strand cDNA synthesis was performed from all RNA using the Mint cDNA synthesis kit, with priming by a TRBC-specific oligonucleotide. All cDNA was treated with uracil-DNA glycosylase and then went through a first 18-cycle PCR with the universal primers M1SS and BC2_uni_R. On the authors' methods: For normalization, 1 million high-quality reads, each with a distinct molecular identifier, were randomly selected from each sample. Instead of being binned into consensus sequences, reads that shared molecular identifiers were thrown out. CDR3 identification, clonotype clustering and error correction used MiTCR with a Q25 quality threshold and the strictest error-elimination algorithm. Lower-bound total TCR beta diversity was estimated with a nonparametric unseen species model using Euler transformation. Starting from the raw public reads, TCRdb applied fastp trimming at Q25, assembled clones with MiXCR and retained in-frame beta chains. Each CDR3 protein gets just one entry, which takes the most common genes and DNA from the rows behind it. In this record, the V and J calls reflect TCRdb's handling and not the investigators' own analysis. For this sample the table gives more than 650,000 distinct CDR3 sequences, of which under 30% were detected only once. The ten top clones hold around 3% of the sample.

Systemically healthy Caucasian individuals from Russia, 39 in total and aged about 6 to 90 years, were included as donors. Approximately 11 milliliters of peripheral blood were drawn from each donor into EDTA-treated Vacutainer tubes. Ficoll-Paque density-gradient centrifugation was used to isolate PBMCs, with at least 6 million obtained per sample. Trizol reagent was used to extract total RNA from PBMCs, with at least 5 micrograms per sample. Naive CD45RAhigh/CD27high T cell percentages were measured by flow cytometry on a PBMC aliquot from every donor. This clonotype was observed a few times. There is no known antigen for this receptor. The input lacks base qualities; no much larger clone sits a single base away. These data were also filed under a second study, of T cells of mothers and their children. In that second paper, the authors write: Donors were nine systemically healthy Caucasian individuals: three mothers and their six children. cDNA synthesis consumed the entire amount of extracted RNA, loaded at approximately 1.6 ug RNA in each 15 ul reaction. In the second PCR, sample barcodes and 2-4 random nucleotides were introduced via the M1S primer. Over 9.5 million TCR beta CDR3 reads were obtained for each mother, and some 3 million reads were obtained for each child. In both related and unrelated pairs, thymic selection shapes the output of TCR recombination in a similar way, with inherited differences having only a minor effect. Normalized repertoire overlap in related mother-child pairs was always slightly higher than in unrelated mother-child pairs, but the difference was never significant. With a sensitivity of about 100 clones per million clonotypes, no persistent microchimeric T cell clones were detected. Deep NGS was used in the study to compare the TCR beta repertoires of mothers and children and to look for features that separate related mother-child pairs from unrelated individuals. The mean age was about 38 +/- 4 years for the mothers and about 12 +/- 4 years for the children. After adapter ligation with NEBNext reagents, the libraries were sequenced on Illumina HiSeq 2000 with 100+100 nt paired-end reads. Mother and child libraries were prepared a month apart and sequenced in separate runs to prevent cross-contamination. Between 500,000 and 2,000,000 distinct TCR beta clonotypes were identified per donor. Naive TCR beta clonotypes were estimated from low-frequency clonotypes matched to each donor's FACS-determined naive share, without sorting.

The chain couples TRBV7-2 to TRBJ1-4; the D gene is not confidently resolved. The sample taken for sequencing was blood. The TCR was taken from a boy aged 5-17 years in good health. The sequenced DNA is TGTGCCAGCAGCAAAAACAGAAATTCTAATGAAAAACTGTTTTTT. It translates as CASSKNRNSNEKLFF.